This is a list of T cell receptor beta chains from one sample in a study of long-term antiretroviral therapy in people with HIV. Assay: immunoSEQ multiplex PCR; the TCRdb copy retains only in-frame clones and omits some. Of some 25,000 clones in the sample, more than 80% were seen once. This sample comprised unsorted PBMCs, obtained 3 years after starting antiretroviral therapy. The receptors were gathered from a middle-aged man with HIV. The CDR3 runs from the conserved cysteine through the conserved F or W. D genes are given only for firm matches. Clone size appears in some rows only: once, few, many, or a class for an expanded clone.

size: NA; length: 15; D: TRBD1; J: TRBJ2-3; V: TRBV5-4; DNA: TGTGCCAGCAACGTCGGCGACAGGGGCACAGATACGCAGTATTTT; CDR3: CASNVGDRGTDTQYF
size: NA; length: 16; D: NA; J: TRBJ2-7; V: TRBV28; DNA: TGTGCCAGCAGTTTATTTGGGGGGACGGACAGCTACGAGCAGTACTTC; CDR3: CASSLFGGTDSYEQYF
size: NA; length: 12; D: NA; J: TRBJ2-2; V: TRBV5-6; DNA: TGTGCCAGCAGCTTGGCTACCGGGGAGCTGTTTTTT; CDR3: CASSLATGELFF
size: NA; length: 14; D: TRBD1; J: TRBJ1-6; V: TRBV10-3; DNA: TGTGCCATCAGCCCGGACAGGGTTAATTCACCCCTCCACTTT; CDR3: CAISPDRVNSPLHF
size: NA; length: 16; D: NA; J: TRBJ2-7; V: TRBV12-1; DNA: TGTGCCAGCAGCCCGGACAGGGAGGGGGTAAACTACGAGCAGTACTTC; CDR3: CASSPDREGVNYEQYF
size: once; length: 15; D: TRBD1; J: TRBJ1-2; V: TRBV5-6; DNA: TGTGCCAGCAGCATAGGACAGGGTGGGCACTATGGCTACACCTTC; CDR3: CASSIGQGGHYGYTF
size: NA; length: 17; D: NA; J: TRBJ2-2; V: TRBV9; DNA: TGTGCCAGCAGCGTAGACCCCCTAGGCTCGAACACCGGGGAGCTGTTTTTT; CDR3: CASSVDPLGSNTGELFF
size: few; length: 15; D: NA; J: TRBJ1-1; V: TRBV5-5; DNA: TGTGCCAGCAGCTTGGAGGGACCCCTAAGTAGTGAAGCTTTCTTT; CDR3: CASSLEGPLSSEAFF
size: NA; length: 11; D: NA; J: TRBJ2-5; V: TRBV6-6; DNA: TGTGCCAGCAGTTTGACGGAGACCCAGTACTTC; CDR3: CASSLTETQYF
size: NA; length: 13; D: NA; J: TRBJ1-1; V: TRBV14; DNA: TGTGCCAGTAGTTTAGGGGGAAACACTGAAGCTTTCTTT; CDR3: CASSLGGNTEAFF
size: NA; length: 13; D: NA; J: TRBJ1-1; V: TRBV15; DNA: TGTGCCACCCGACGGGCAGAAAACACTGAAGCTTTCTTT; CDR3: CATRRAENTEAFF
size: NA; length: 13; D: NA; J: TRBJ2-7; V: TRBV6-5; DNA: TGTGCCAGCAGTGCTGTCAGGGATCTCGAGCAGTACTTC; CDR3: CASSAVRDLEQYF
size: few; length: 16; D: NA; J: TRBJ1-4; V: TRBV11-2; DNA: TGTGCCAGCAGCTTAGCCCCGACACTGCCCAATGAAAAACTGTTTTTT; CDR3: CASSLAPTLPNEKLFF
size: NA; length: 14; D: NA; J: TRBJ1-4; V: TRBV11-2; DNA: TGTGCCAGCAGCACGAGGGCTTGGGAGGCAAAACTGTTTTTT; CDR3: CASSTRAWEAKLFF
size: once; length: 14; D: NA; J: TRBJ2-1; V: TRBV11-2; DNA: TGTGCCAGCAGCCCTCGTGAGGGCCGGAATGAGCAGTTCTTC; CDR3: CASSPREGRNEQFF
size: NA; length: 14; D: NA; J: TRBJ1-2; V: TRBV25-1; DNA: TGTGCCAGCAGTGAATATCAGGAATACTATGGCTACACCTTC; CDR3: CASSEYQEYYGYTF
size: NA; length: 14; D: NA; J: TRBJ1-1; V: TRBV10-3; DNA: TGTGCCATCAGTTCGGGGGGGCTGAACACTGAAGCTTTCTTT; CDR3: CAISSGGLNTEAFF
size: NA; length: 18; D: TRBD2; J: TRBJ2-3; V: TRBV23-1; DNA: TGCGCCAGCAGTCAAAGGCCTAGCGGGAGGGCCACCACAGATACGCAGTATTTT; CDR3: CASSQRPSGRATTDTQYF
size: NA; length: 18; D: NA; J: TRBJ2-7; V: TRBV5-1; DNA: TGCGCCAGCAGCCCTCGTAATCCAGGGTTTACGGCGGAGTACGAGCAGTACTTC; CDR3: CASSPRNPGFTAEYEQYF
size: NA; length: 16; D: NA; J: TRBJ1-1; V: TRBV7-6; DNA: TGTGCCAGCAGCGGTCCTGCCGGGACTGCGAACACTGAAGCTTTCTTT; CDR3: CASSGPAGTANTEAFF
size: NA; length: 11; D: NA; J: TRBJ1-2; V: TRBV20-1; DNA: TGCAGTGTCACAGGGACATGGGGCTACACCTTC; CDR3: CSVTGTWGYTF
size: once; length: 15; D: NA; J: TRBJ2-6; V: TRBV27; DNA: TGTGCCAGCAGTTCCCCAGGGACTGGGGCCAACGTCCTGACTTTC; CDR3: CASSSPGTGANVLTF
size: once; length: 15; D: NA; J: TRBJ1-3; V: TRBV21-1; DNA: TGTGCCAGCAGCAAAGCTGGGACAGGAGGAAACACCATATATTTT; CDR3: CASSKAGTGGNTIYF
size: NA; length: 14; D: TRBD2; J: TRBJ2-3; V: TRBV30; DNA: TGTGCCTGGGGGATAGCGGGATCCACAGATACGCAGTATTTT; CDR3: CAWGIAGSTDTQYF
size: NA; length: 13; D: NA; J: TRBJ1-4; V: TRBV6-4; DNA: TGTGCCAGCAGTGACAGGCCGAATGAAAAACTGTTTTTT; CDR3: CASSDRPNEKLFF
size: NA; length: 13; D: TRBD2; J: TRBJ2-7; V: TRBV10-3; DNA: TGTGCCATCAGAACTAGCGGGAGAAACGAGCAGTACTTC; CDR3: CAIRTSGRNEQYF
size: NA; length: 17; D: TRBD2; J: TRBJ2-5; V: TRBV19; DNA: TGTGCCAGTAGTATAGGGCCTAGCGGGAGGTTCCAAGAGACCCAGTACTTC; CDR3: CASSIGPSGRFQETQYF
size: NA; length: 13; D: TRBD2; J: TRBJ2-5; V: TRBV2; DNA: TGTGCCACCCAAAGCGGGAACGTAGAGACCCAGTACTTC; CDR3: CATQSGNVETQYF
size: NA; length: 13; D: NA; J: TRBJ2-3; V: TRBV11-3; DNA: TGTGCCAGCAGCCTTCCTGGCACAGATACGCAGTATTTT; CDR3: CASSLPGTDTQYF
size: NA; length: 14; D: NA; J: TRBJ1-5; V: TRBV7-2; DNA: TGTGCCAGCAGCTTTGCCGGTAGCAATCAGCCCCAGCATTTT; CDR3: CASSFAGSNQPQHF
size: NA; length: 15; D: TRBD1; J: TRBJ2-2; V: TRBV7-6; DNA: TGTGCCAGCAGCCCGGACAGGGGGTACACCGGGGAGCTGTTTTTT; CDR3: CASSPDRGYTGELFF
size: NA; length: 14; D: NA; J: TRBJ2-2; V: TRBV29-1; DNA: TGCAGCGTTGAGGGGCGGAAGAACACCGGGGAGCTGTTTTTT; CDR3: CSVEGRKNTGELFF